Below are 29 T cell receptor beta chains sequenced from a single sample in a study of OX40 agonist ivuxolimab in advanced cancers. Sequenced by immunoSEQ multiplex PCR; TCRdb stores in-frame clones only, minus some. The repertoire consists of roughly 64,000 clones, with 87% occurring once and the leading ten covering under 0.8%. Sequencing was performed on CD4+ or CD8+ T cells sorted from blood, taken in a trial of the OX40 agonist ivuxolimab. Receptors originate from an adult with an advanced solid tumor such as melanoma, head and neck, liver or kidney cancer.

This clone was detected once. The chain uses TRBV4-2 and TRBJ1-2, with 9 bases lining up with TRBD1. Germline assignment: CDR1 LGHNA and CDR2 YNFKEQ. There are 15 residues in the CDR3. The V and J ends lost 1 base and 4 bases, in that order; junction bases with no gene match: 4. The CDR3 spells CASSQGTGVSYGYTF. The DNA for the CDR3 is TGTGCCAGCAGCCAAGGGACAGGGGTTAGCTATGGCTACACCTTC.

The J gene is TRBJ2-5, the V gene TRBV19, with 7 positions matching TRBD1. Per germline, CDR1 LNHDA and CDR2 SQIVND (reference sequence). The CDR3 has 15 residues. V lost 4 bases to trimming and J lost 5 bases; unmatched junction nucleotides: 10. CDR3: CASSTGTEPRETQYF. CDR3 DNA: TGTGCCAGTAGTACCGGGACAGAACCTCGGGAGACCCAGTACTTC. Full variable domain (rest looked up from reference TRBV19 and TRBJ2-5): DGGITQSPKYLFRKEGQNVTLSCEQNLNHDAMYWYRQDPGQGLRLIYYSQIVNDFQKGDIAEGYSVSREKKESFPLTVTSAQKNPTAFYLCASSTGTEPRETQYFGPGTRLLVL.

The gene calls are TRBV7-9 and TRBJ2-7, with a weak D call TRBD2 (6 bases). The CDR3 is made up of 13 amino acids. In germline, CDR1 is SEHNR, CDR2 FQNEAQ (reference sequence). Trimming cost V 7 bases and J 4 bases, with 14 bases left between them. The CDR3 protein is CASTTGTEYEQYF. CDR3 bases: TGTGCCAGCACCACCGGGACTGAATACGAGCAGTACTTC.

This clone was recorded only once. The rearrangement links TRBV7-9 to TRBJ2-7; unclear D gene. The germline V gene encodes CDR1 SEHNR and CDR2 FQNEAQ (reference sequence). Deletions cut 1 base from V and 0 bases from J, with 10 bases between. The CDR3 contains 15 residues. CDR3 sequence (DNA): TGTGCCAGCAGCTTAGAGGCCCGGAGCTCCTACGAGCAGTACTTC. Translation gives CASSLEARSSYEQYF.

The rearrangement links TRBV30 to TRBJ2-3; a weak D match, TRBD2 (5 bases). CDR3 length: 17 amino acids. Germline V gene sequence: CDR1 GTSNPN, CDR2 SVGIG (reference sequence). The V end was cut by 5 bases, the J end by 4 bases, with 25 bases between. The CDR3 region is CAWVPLPTAGSPDTQYF. Here the CDR3 DNA reads TGTGCCTGGGTCCCCCTCCCGACGGCGGGTTCCCCAGATACGCAGTATTTT.

This clone came up once. The chain has TRBV11-3 and TRBJ2-1; weak D call: TRBD2 (5 bases). The V end lost 0 bases, the J end lost 9 bases, and 9 bases lay between the germline ends. The CDR3 runs to 13 residues. Germline V gives CDR1 SGHNT, CDR2 YENEEA. CDR3 region: CASSLDSRGEQFF. The CDR3 nucleotides read TGTGCCAGCAGCTTAGACAGCCGGGGTGAGCAGTTCTTC.

The rearrangement uses TRBV5-1 and TRBJ2-5, with D possibly being TRBD1 (5 bases). The CDR3 consists of 15 residues. The V end was cut by 7 bases, the J end by 3 bases, with 19 bases between. Germline CDR1 reads SGHRS; CDR2 reads YFSETQ. CDR3 DNA: TGCGCCAGCGCTGGGCAGGGATTCTTAGAAGAGACCCAGTACTTC. It specifies CASAGQGFLEETQYF.

There are a few counts of this clone. V and J are TRBV28 and TRBJ1-2; 9 bases match TRBD1. The CDR3 spans 13 residues. Germline CDR1 reads MDHEN; CDR2 reads SYDVKM. V shed 6 bases and J 4 bases; nucleotides not matched to a gene: 3. CDR3 DNA sequence: TGTGCCAGCAGCCGGGACAGGGCCTATGGCTACACCTTC. Amino acid sequence: CASSRDRAYGYTF.

This chain connects TRBV30 to TRBJ1-1; D ambiguous. This CDR3 is 13 amino acids long. V was pared by 3 bases and J by 4 bases, with 12 bases between. CDR1 and CDR2 from the germline V gene are GTSNPN and SVGIG (reference sequence). In nucleotides, the CDR3 is TGTGCCTGGAGCGACCAATCGGGCACTGAAGCTTTCTTT. Encoded protein: CAWSDQSGTEAFF.

The CDR3 reads CASSSAKVGNIQYF. As DNA, the CDR3 is TGTGCCAGCAGCAGTGCCAAGGTTGGAAACATTCAGTACTTC. The J gene is TRBJ2-4, the V gene TRBV5-4; D is unresolved. The V gene's germline CDR1 is SGHNT and CDR2 YYREEE (reference sequence). This CDR3 is built from 14 residues. The V and J ends lost 4 bases and 6 bases respectively, with 14 bases between them.

The chain has TRBV5-1 and TRBJ2-7; 12 nucleotides line up with TRBD2. The CDR3 loop spans 16 amino acids. The ends lost 3 bases at V and 3 bases at J; junction bases unmatched: 7. The germline gives CDR1 SGHRS, CDR2 YFSETQ. The CDR3 coding sequence is TGCGCCAGCAGCTCAAACGGACTAGCGGGGATCTACGAGCAGTACTTC. Residues: CASSSNGLAGIYEQYF.

The chain recombines TRBV7-8 with TRBJ2-7; D might be TRBD1 or TRBD2, each matching 5 bases. Germline V CDR1 and CDR2: SGHVS, FQNEAQ. The CDR3 has 14 amino acids. Trimming took off 3 bases at V and 6 bases at J, with 15 bases between the two ends. The chain's CDR3 is CASSFRDGFGEQYF. In DNA form, the CDR3 reads TGTGCCAGCAGCTTCCGGGACGGATTCGGCGAGCAGTACTTC.

The chain recombines TRBV14 with TRBJ1-2, with TRBD1 matching 9 bases. Trimming cost V 3 bases and J 3 bases; bases outside gene matches: 2. This CDR3 comprises 14 residues. Germline V gene data show CDR1 as SGHDN and CDR2 as FVKESK. The CDR3 coding sequence is TGTGCCAGCAGCCACGGGACAGGGTACTATGGCTACACCTTC. This sequence encodes CASSHGTGYYGYTF.

This clone was counted between two and nine times. The J gene is TRBJ1-3, the V gene TRBV11-2; no definite D call. Germline assignment: CDR1 SGHAT and CDR2 FQNNGV. V was pared by 0 bases and J by 0 bases, with 6 bases between. CDR3 length equals 15 residues. DNA for the CDR3: TGTGCCAGCAGCTTAGAGCTCAACTCTGGAAACACCATATATTTT. It encodes CASSLELNSGNTIYF.

Only a few counts were recorded for this clone. The rearrangement links TRBV19 to TRBJ1-5, with D possibly matching TRBD1 (6 bases). CDR3 length: 16 residues. The ends were cut back, 4 bases at V and 0 bases at J, with 13 bases in the middle. Germline assignment: CDR1 LNHDA and CDR2 SQIVND (reference sequence). Here the CDR3 DNA reads TGTGCCAGTAGTACTGCTTCAGGGGATAGCAATCAGCCCCAGCATTTT. As protein: CASSTASGDSNQPQHF.

The rearrangement links TRBV15 to TRBJ2-3, with TRBD2 matching over 11 bases. Germline V gives CDR1 LNHNV, CDR2 YYDKDF (reference sequence). V lost 4 bases and J lost 5; bases outside the gene matches: 5. The length of the CDR3 is 15 residues. The CDR3 loop reads CATSISGGAEDTQYF. CDR3 DNA: TGTGCCACCAGCATTAGCGGGGGGGCAGAAGATACGCAGTATTTT. Looking up the rest from reference TRBV15 and TRBJ2-3 gives the full variable domain: DAMVIQNPRYQVTQFGKPVTLSCSQTLNHNVMYWYQQKSSQAPKLLFHYYDKDFNNEADTPDNFQSRRPNTSFCFLDIRSPGLGDTAMYLCATSISGGAEDTQYFGPGTRLTVL.

The chain couples TRBV6-1 to TRBJ1-3, with D possibly being TRBD1 (5 bases). CDR1 is MNHNS, CDR2 SASEGT, per germline. Trimming cost V 4 bases and J 1 base, with 11 bases left between them. The CDR3 loop spans 15 amino acids. CDR3 sequence: CASSGRAGSGNTIYF. The CDR3 region has the DNA TGTGCCAGCAGTGGAAGGGCAGGGTCTGGAAACACCATATATTTT.

This clone has just a few counts. The chain carries TRBV9 and TRBJ1-3; D is unclear. Trimming took 3 bases from V and 0 from J, leaving 7 bases between them. There are 14 residues in the CDR3. Germline V CDR1 and CDR2: SGDLS, YYNGEE. CDR3 sequence: CASSAYPSGNTIYF. For the CDR3, the DNA is TGTGCCAGCAGCGCGTACCCCTCTGGAAACACCATATATTTT.

V usage is TRBV2 and J usage is TRBJ1-5; D is unclear. The germline V gene encodes CDR1 SNHLY and CDR2 FYNNEI. With 8 bases removed from V and 2 bases from J, the gap between germline ends came to 7 bases. The CDR3 length is 12 residues. This chain's CDR3 is CASQPGNQPQHF. For the CDR3, the DNA is TGTGCCAGCCAACCGGGCAATCAGCCCCAGCATTTT.

CDR3 loop: CASSSWGTGSSYEQYF. CDR3 bases: TGTGCCAGCAGTTCTTGGGGGACAGGGAGCTCCTACGAGCAGTACTTC. The V and J genes are TRBV5-4 and TRBJ2-7; TRBD1 agrees at 9 bases. Germline V gene data show CDR1 as SGHNT and CDR2 as YYREEE (reference sequence). This CDR3 comprises 16 residues. V gave up 5 bases and J gave up 0 bases; unmatched junction bases: 9.

V is TRBV25-1 and J is TRBJ2-7; TRBD2 is a possible D gene (5 bases). V was pared by 5 bases and J by 3 bases, with 14 bases between. The CDR3 runs 14 residues. The V gene's germline CDR1 is MGHDK and CDR2 SYGVNS. CDR3 loop: CASSSRGSVYEQYF. The CDR3 nucleotides read TGTGCCAGCAGTAGCCGCGGGTCAGTCTACGAGCAGTACTTC.

The genes are TRBV7-3 and TRBJ2-3; D assignment may be TRBD1 or TRBD2 (5 bases each). The CDR3 length is 14 residues. Germline V gene lookup returns CDR1 SGHTA and CDR2 FQGTGA. Trimming took 6 bases from V and 0 from J, leaving 10 bases between them. The DNA for the CDR3 is TGTGCCAGCAGTCGAGGGGCTAGCACAGATACGCAGTATTTT. It encodes CASSRGASTDTQYF.

The sample holds a few counts of this clone. This chain uses TRBV18 with TRBJ1-5, with D possibly TRBD1 on 5 matching bases. The CDR3 spans 14 residues. Germline V gene lookup returns CDR1 KGHSH and CDR2 LQKENI. V was trimmed by 5 bases and J by 0 bases, leaving 8 bases between them. The CDR3 nucleotides are TGTGCCAGCTCAAGCGGGGCTAGCAATCAGCCCCAGCATTTT. This gives the protein CASSSGASNQPQHF.

The CDR3 sequence is CASSYRESEKLFF. For the CDR3, the DNA is TGTGCCAGCAGTTATCGGGAGAGTGAAAAACTGTTTTTT. The rearrangement uses TRBV6-5 and TRBJ1-4; no clear D. The CDR3 length is 13 residues. V lost 3 bases to trimming and J lost 7 bases, with 9 bases between them. Germline V gene data show CDR1 as MNHEY and CDR2 as SVGAGI.

The chain joins TRBV19 to TRBJ2-4; D call uncertain. The V end lost 7 bases, the J end lost 13 bases, and 20 bases lay between the germline ends. Germline V gives CDR1 LNHDA, CDR2 SQIVND (reference sequence). This CDR3 region has 13 residues. The CDR3 DNA reads as TGTGCCAGTATTCAAGCGACGGTCGGCCGGCAGTACTTC. It yields the protein CASIQATVGRQYF.

The gene calls are TRBV19 and TRBJ2-6; 7 nucleotides agree with TRBD1. V lost 5 bases and J lost 0; bases outside the gene matches: 10. The germline V gene encodes CDR1 LNHDA and CDR2 SQIVND (reference sequence). This CDR3 has 18 amino acids. CDR3 DNA sequence: TGTGCCAGTAGTGTTATGACAGGGCTCAGCTCTGGGGCCAACGTCCTGACTTTC. Translation gives CASSVMTGLSSGANVLTF.

J is TRBJ1-1 and V is TRBV28; a weak D match, TRBD1 (6 bases). Looked up from germline, CDR1 is MDHEN and CDR2 is SYDVKM. The V end lost 4 bases, the J end lost 2 bases, and 14 bases lay between the germline ends. The CDR3 loop spans 15 amino acids. This CDR3 is CASSSASGENTEAFF. In DNA, the CDR3 is TGTGCCAGCAGTTCCGCCTCAGGGGAAAACACTGAAGCTTTCTTT.

This chain uses TRBV29-1 with TRBJ1-1; D ambiguous. The CDR3 totals 11 residues. The V gene's germline CDR1 is SQVTM and CDR2 ANQGSEA. The ends were cut back, 3 bases at V and 9 bases at J, with 11 bases in the middle. The CDR3 DNA follows: TGCAGCGTTGATACGGCGGAGAAAGCTTTCTTT. Protein product: CSVDTAEKAFF.

In regard to this clone: Since the CDR3 does not end with the conserved phenylalanine or tryptophan, this likely comes from a read error. No DNA is shown, since the ends of the CDR3 on it are uncertain; the CDR3 is the one TCRdb lists. J is TRBJ2-7 and V is TRBV19; TRBD1, the D gene given by the table, was not confirmed from the DNA. The germline V gene encodes CDR1 LNHDA and CDR2 SQIVND (reference sequence). The CDR3 length equals 9 residues, ends included. This CDR3 is CARRTGLGI.